What follows is one TCR beta chain and its context. Its antigen is currently unknown. The data derive from a study of T cell responses to AZD1222 COVID-19 vaccine. Study at large: Both about-4-week and about-12-week second-dose recipients were combined.

General study points: A mostly white British donor set with more females was recruited, and clonal diversity was possibly underestimated. Repertoire collection took place solely once the T cell response had peaked.

Method: immunoSEQ multiplex PCR; TCRdb's copy keeps in-frame clones and lacks some. In the table there are approximately 120,000 clones, roughly 90% of which are singletons. This CDR3 region has 15 residues. The germline CDR1 and CDR2 sequences are SGHNT and YYREEE (reference sequence). V was shortened by 4 bases and J by 1 base, with 14 bases between the two germline ends. The TCR originated in an adult in good health. Source: peripheral blood, taken on day 0 of AZD1222 vaccination. This sequence joins TRBV5-4 and TRBJ1-1, with D possibly being TRBD1 (5 bases). In DNA, the CDR3 is TGTGCCAGCAGCCCGACTGGAAGGGGGAACACTGAAGCTTTCTTT. It translates to CASSPTGRGNTEAFF.